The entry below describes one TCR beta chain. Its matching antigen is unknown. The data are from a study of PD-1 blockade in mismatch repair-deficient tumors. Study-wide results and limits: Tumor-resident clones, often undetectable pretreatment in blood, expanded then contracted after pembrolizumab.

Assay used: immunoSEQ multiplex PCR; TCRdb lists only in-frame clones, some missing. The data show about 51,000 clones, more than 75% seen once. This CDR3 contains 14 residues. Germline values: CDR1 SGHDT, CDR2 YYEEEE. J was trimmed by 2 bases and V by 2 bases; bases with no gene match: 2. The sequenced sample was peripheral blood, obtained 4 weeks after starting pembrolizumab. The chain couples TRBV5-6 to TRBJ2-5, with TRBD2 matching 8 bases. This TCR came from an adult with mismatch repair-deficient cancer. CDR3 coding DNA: TGTGCCAGCAGCTTAGGCGGGGGGCAAGAGACCCAGTACTTC. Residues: CASSLGGGQETQYF. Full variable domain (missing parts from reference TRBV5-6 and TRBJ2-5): DAGVTQSPTHLIKTRGQQVTLRCSPKSGHDTVSWYQQALGQGPQFIFQYYEEEERQRGNFPDRFSGHQFPNYSSELNVNALLLGDSALYLCASSLGGGQETQYFGPGTRLLVL.